What follows describes a single T cell receptor (beta chain). Which antigen it targets is not known. Qualities for individual bases were not recorded, and no much larger clone is one base off. This specimen comes from a study of blood T cell repertoires in COVID-19 (TCRdb year 2020). Looking at the study overall: Samples covering the acute and convalescent phases of COVID-19 were provided by collaborators in the United States, Italy and Spain. Subjects who had been exposed to COVID-19, were actively infected with it, or had recovered from it provided the deeply sampled blood TCRbeta repertoires that made up the dataset. A freely available public database, intended as a resource for researchers studying the immune response to SARS-CoV-2, is where the repertoires were released. Where available, HLA class I and class II types were obtained from metadata supplied by the sample provider rather than from assay-based typing. The samples were drawn from the first 160 participants of the ongoing ImmuneRACE study and from more than 1,000 subjects provided by 6 global collaborators. The prospective study material was composed of cDNA or gDNA derived from T cells, B-cell-depleted T cells, or PBMCs. Nearly every sample came with metadata listing a de-identified subject ID, COVID-19 status, age in years and sex.

Participants in the prospective study were aged roughly 18 to 90 years, lived in over 20 United States geographic areas, and enrolled through a virtual design. Cohort assignment in the prospective study relied on participant-reported clinical history from a screening survey and a study questionnaire. ImmuneRACE Cohort 3 recovered participants were defined by two consecutive negative NP/OP PCR tests, healthcare professional clearance, or symptom resolution. Mobile phlebotomists in the prospective study collected whole blood, serum and a nasopharyngeal or oropharyngeal swab from every participant. Participants in the prospective study had the option to provide additional blood draws and questionnaires over an approximately two-month period. Before DNA extraction, blood samples from the prospective study were shipped at room temperature or frozen. TCRbeta CDR3 regions were amplified from genomic DNA using the immunoSEQ Assay, a bias-controlled multiplex PCR. The authors' pipeline ran thus. The number of nucleated cells in each sample was estimated from the amplification of reference gene primers within the assay. Sequence reads were collapsed and filtered to measure the absolute abundance of every unique TCRbeta CDR3 rearrangement. For each sample, productive Simpson clonality was calculated by taking the square root of Simpson's diversity index across productive rearrangements. TCRdb retrieved this table from immuneACCESS and kept in-frame rearrangements only. Not all clones are present; in checked studies, unresolved V genes account for under half, and no reason is known for the remainder. Clone size and the V and J calls come from that table; the DNA yielded D and trimming. Counted in this sample were about 200,000 clones; 65% to 85% of them appeared once. The ten top clones hold around 7.5% of the sample.

There are 17 amino acids in the CDR3, from cysteine to phenylalanine inclusive. The sequence is cut down to CDR3 DNA, 51 bases in frame from base 1. Trimming takes 5 bases off V and 4 bases off J; junction bases not matched to a gene: 11. Per the germline V gene (reference sequence), MNHNY is the CDR1 and SVGAGI is the CDR2. Broader findings and caveats from the paper: How much clinical and demographic metadata was included differed by source and by participant, and the metadata was provided uncurated.

This chain is built from TRBV6-6 and TRBJ1-5; 10 junctional bases match TRBD1. Sequenced material: PBMCs or T cells enriched from blood (not recorded which). The receptor was isolated from a middle-aged man who had recovered from COVID-19. The DNA sequence follows: TGTGCCAGCAGTCCACCACGGGACAGGGGCACAAATCAGCCCCAGCATTTT. It translates to CASSPPRDRGTNQPQHF.